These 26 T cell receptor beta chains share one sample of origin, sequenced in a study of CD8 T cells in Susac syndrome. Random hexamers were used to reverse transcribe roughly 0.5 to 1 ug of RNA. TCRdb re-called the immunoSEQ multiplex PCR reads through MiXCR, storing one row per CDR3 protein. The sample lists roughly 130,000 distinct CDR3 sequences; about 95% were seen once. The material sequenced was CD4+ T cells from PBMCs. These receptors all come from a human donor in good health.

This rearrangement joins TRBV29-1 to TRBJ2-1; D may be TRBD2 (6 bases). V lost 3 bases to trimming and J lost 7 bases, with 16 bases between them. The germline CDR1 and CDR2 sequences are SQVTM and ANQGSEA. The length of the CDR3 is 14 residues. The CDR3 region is CSVDTGTAGNEQFF. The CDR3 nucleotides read TGCAGCGTTGACACCGGGACGGCGGGAAATGAGCAGTTCTTC.

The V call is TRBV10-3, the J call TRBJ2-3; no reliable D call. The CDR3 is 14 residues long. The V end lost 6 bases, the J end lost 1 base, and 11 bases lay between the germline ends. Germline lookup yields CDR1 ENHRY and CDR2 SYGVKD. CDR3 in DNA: TGTGCCATCAGCGGCCTTGGGGGCACAGATACGCAGTATTTT. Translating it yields CAISGLGGTDTQYF.

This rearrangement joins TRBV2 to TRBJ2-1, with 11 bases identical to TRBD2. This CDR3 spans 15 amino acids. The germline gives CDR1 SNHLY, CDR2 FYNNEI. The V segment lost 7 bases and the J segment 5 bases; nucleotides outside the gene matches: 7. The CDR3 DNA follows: TGTGCCAGCAAAGTACTAGCGGGAGTCAACAATGAGCAGTTCTTC. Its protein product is CASKVLAGVNNEQFF.

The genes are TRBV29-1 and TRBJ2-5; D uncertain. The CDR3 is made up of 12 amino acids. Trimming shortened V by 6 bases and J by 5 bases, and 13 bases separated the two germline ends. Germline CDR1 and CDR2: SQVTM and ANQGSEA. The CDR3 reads CSVYRGSETQYF. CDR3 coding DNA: TGCAGCGTCTACCGTGGGTCGGAGACCCAGTACTTC. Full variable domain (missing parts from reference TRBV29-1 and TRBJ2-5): SAVISQKPSRDICQRGTSLTIQCQVDSQVTMMFWYRQQPGQSLTLIATANQGSEATYESGFVIDKFPISRPNLTFSTLTVSNMSPEDSSIYLCSVYRGSETQYFGPGTRLLVL.

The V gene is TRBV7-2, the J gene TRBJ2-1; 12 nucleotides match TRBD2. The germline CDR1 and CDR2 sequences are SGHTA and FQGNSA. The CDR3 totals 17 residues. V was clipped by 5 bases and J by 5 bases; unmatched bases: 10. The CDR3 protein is CASSPRTSGVIHNEQFF. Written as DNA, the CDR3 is TGTGCCAGCAGCCCACGGACTAGCGGGGTAATTCACAATGAGCAGTTCTTC.

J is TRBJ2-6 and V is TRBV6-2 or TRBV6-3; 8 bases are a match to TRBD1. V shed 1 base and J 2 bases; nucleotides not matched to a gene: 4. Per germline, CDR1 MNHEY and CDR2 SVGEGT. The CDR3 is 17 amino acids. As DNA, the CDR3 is TGTGCCAGCAGTTACTTGACAGGGGCCCCTGGGGCCAACGTCCTGACTTTC. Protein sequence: CASSYLTGAPGANVLTF.

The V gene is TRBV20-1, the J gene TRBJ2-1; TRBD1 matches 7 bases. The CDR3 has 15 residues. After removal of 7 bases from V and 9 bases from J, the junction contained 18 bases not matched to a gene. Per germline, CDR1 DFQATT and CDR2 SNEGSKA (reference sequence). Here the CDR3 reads CSVPRGDRVSGEQFF. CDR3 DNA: TGCAGTGTCCCTCGGGGCGACAGGGTCTCGGGTGAGCAGTTCTTC.

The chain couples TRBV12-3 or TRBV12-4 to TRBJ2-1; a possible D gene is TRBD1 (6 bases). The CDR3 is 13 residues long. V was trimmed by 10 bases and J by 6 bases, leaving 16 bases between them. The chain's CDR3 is CATEQQGINEQFF. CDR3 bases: TGTGCCACCGAGCAACAGGGTATCAATGAGCAGTTCTTC.

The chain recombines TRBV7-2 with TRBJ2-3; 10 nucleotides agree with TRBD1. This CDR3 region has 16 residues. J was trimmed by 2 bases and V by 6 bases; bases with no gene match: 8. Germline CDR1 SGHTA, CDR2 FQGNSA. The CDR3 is CASSSGTGVFTDTQYF. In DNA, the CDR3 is TGTGCCAGCAGTTCCGGGACAGGGGTTTTCACAGATACGCAGTATTTT.

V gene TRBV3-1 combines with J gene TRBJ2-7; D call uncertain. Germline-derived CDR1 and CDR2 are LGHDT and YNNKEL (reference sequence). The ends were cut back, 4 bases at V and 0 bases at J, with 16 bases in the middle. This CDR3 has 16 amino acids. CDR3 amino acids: CASSPYTTSSSYEQYF. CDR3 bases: TGTGCCAGCAGCCCCTACACTACCTCCAGCTCCTACGAGCAGTACTTC.

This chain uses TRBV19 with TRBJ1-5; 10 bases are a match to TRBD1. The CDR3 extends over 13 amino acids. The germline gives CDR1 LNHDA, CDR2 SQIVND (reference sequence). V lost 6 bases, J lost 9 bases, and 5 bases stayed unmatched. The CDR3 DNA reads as TGTGCCAGTAGGGGACAGGGGCAGGGGCCCCAGCATTTT. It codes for CASRGQGQGPQHF.

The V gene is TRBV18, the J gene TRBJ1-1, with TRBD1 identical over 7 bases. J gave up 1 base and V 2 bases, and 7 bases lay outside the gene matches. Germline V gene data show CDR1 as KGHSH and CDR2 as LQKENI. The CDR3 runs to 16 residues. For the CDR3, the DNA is TGTGCCAGCTCACCATACACAGGGGATGCGAACACTGAAGCTTTCTTT. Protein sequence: CASSPYTGDANTEAFF.

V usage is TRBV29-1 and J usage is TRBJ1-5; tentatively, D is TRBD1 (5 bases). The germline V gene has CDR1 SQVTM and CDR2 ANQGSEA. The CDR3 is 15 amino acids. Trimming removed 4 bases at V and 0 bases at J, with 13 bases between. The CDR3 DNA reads TGCAGCGTTGCCTTCGGGACGCATAGCAATCAGCCCCAGCATTTT. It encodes CSVAFGTHSNQPQHF.

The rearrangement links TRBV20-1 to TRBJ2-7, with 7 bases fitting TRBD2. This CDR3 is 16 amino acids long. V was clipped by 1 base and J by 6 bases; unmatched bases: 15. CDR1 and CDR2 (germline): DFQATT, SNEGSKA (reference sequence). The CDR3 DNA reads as TGCAGTGCTAGAGGAAAGCGGGGTATTAAAGAGGGCGAGCAGTACTTC. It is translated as CSARGKRGIKEGEQYF.

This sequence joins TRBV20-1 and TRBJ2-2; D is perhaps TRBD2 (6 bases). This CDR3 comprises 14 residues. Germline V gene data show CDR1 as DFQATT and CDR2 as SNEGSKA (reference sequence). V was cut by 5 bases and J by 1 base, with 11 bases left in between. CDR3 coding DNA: TGCAGTGCTCAGAGCGGGTGGAACACCGGGGAGCTGTTTTTT. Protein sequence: CSAQSGWNTGELFF.

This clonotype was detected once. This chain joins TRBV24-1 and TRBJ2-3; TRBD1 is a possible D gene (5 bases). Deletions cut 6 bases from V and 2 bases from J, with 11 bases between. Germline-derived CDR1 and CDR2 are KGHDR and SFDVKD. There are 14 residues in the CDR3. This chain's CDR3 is CATSKGLYTDTQYF. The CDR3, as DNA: TGTGCCACCAGTAAGGGGCTGTACACAGATACGCAGTATTTT.

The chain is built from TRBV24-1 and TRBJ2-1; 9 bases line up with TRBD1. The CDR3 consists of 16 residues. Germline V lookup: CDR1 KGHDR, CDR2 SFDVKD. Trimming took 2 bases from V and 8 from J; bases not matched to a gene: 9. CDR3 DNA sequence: TGTGCCACCAGTGATTCGCCGAGGACAGGGGTGGATGAGCAGTTCTTC. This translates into CATSDSPRTGVDEQFF.

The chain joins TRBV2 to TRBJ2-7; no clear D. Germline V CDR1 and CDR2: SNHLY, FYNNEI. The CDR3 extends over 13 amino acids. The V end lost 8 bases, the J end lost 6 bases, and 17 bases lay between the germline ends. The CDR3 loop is CASASSWLSEQYF. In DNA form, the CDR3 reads TGTGCCAGCGCCTCATCATGGCTTTCCGAGCAGTACTTC.

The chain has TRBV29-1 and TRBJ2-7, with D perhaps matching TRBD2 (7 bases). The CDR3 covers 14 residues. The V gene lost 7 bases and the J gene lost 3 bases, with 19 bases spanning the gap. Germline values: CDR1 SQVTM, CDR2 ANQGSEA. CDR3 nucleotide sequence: TGCAGCGCTGGGGGGGGGCAGGGGTACTACGAGCAGTACTTC. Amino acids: CSAGGGQGYYEQYF.

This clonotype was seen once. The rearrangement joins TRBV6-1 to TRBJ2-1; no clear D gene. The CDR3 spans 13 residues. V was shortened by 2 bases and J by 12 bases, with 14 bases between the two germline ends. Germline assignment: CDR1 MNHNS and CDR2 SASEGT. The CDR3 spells CASSEQPLGRQFF. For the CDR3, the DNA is TGTGCCAGCAGTGAACAACCCTTAGGTCGGCAGTTCTTC.

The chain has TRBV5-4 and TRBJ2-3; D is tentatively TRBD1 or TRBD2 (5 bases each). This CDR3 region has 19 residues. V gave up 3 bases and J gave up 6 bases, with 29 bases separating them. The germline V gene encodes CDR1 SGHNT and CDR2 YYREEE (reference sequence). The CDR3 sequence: CASSSLLRVASLGVDTQYF. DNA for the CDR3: TGTGCCAGCAGCTCTCTCTTGAGGGTAGCGAGTCTGGGGGTGGATACGCAGTATTTT.

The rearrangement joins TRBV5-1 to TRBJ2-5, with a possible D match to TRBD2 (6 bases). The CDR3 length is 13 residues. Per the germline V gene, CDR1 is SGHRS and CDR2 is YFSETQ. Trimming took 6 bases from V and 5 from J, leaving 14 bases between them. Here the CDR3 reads CASTSLGGETQYF. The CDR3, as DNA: TGCGCCAGCACCTCCCTCGGAGGGGAGACCCAGTACTTC.

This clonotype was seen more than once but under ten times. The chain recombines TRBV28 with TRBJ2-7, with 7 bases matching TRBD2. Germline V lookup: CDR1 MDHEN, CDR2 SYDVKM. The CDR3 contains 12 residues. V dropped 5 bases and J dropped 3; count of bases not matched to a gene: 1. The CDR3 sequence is CASSRGDYEQYF. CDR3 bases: TGTGCCAGCAGTCGGGGGGACTACGAGCAGTACTTC.

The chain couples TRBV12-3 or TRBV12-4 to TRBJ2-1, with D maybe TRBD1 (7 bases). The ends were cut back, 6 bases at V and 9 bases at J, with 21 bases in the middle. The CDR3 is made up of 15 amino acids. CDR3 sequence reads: CASSRQGTLGGEQFF. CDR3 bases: TGTGCCAGCAGCCGACAGGGCACCCTGGGAGGTGAGCAGTTCTTC.

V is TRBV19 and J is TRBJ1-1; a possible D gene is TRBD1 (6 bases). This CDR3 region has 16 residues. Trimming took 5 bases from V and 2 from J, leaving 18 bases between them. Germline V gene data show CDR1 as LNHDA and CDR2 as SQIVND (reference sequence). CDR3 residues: CASSARTQGYNTEAFF. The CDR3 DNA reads TGTGCCAGTAGTGCCAGAACTCAGGGGTACAACACTGAAGCTTTCTTT.

The CDR3 bases are TGTGCCAGCAGTTTAGTGGGGAGAGAGACCCAGTACTTC. It encodes CASSLVGRETQYF. The rearrangement links TRBV28 to TRBJ2-5, with D possibly being TRBD2 (5 bases). Germline V CDR1 and CDR2: MDHEN, SYDVKM. The V gene lost 2 bases and the J gene lost 4 bases, with 8 bases spanning the gap. The CDR3 loop spans 13 amino acids. The full variable domain, with the rest looked up from reference TRBV28 and TRBJ2-5, is DVKVTQSSRYLVKRTGEKVFLECVQDMDHENMFWYRQDPGLGLRLIYFSYDVKMKEKGDIPEGYSVSREKKERFSLILESASTNQTSMYLCASSLVGRETQYFGPGTRLLVL.